A single sample gave rise to the 5 T cell receptor beta chains below, sequenced in a study of CD8 T cells in Susac syndrome. cDNA came from about 0.5 to 1 ug RNA primed by random hexamers. TCRdb reanalysed the immunoSEQ multiplex PCR reads using MiXCR and keeps one entry per CDR3 protein. The repertoire holds 170,000 or so distinct CDR3 sequences, around 93% seen once, with about 0.088% in the top ten. The source material was CD4+ T cells from PBMCs. The receptor set was obtained from a human donor with multiple sclerosis.

The CDR3 DNA reads as TGCAGTGCTAGAGATCAGTTATTGACAGTTAACTATGGCTACACCTTC. It yields the protein CSARDQLLTVNYGYTF. The chain is built from TRBV20-1 and TRBJ1-2; maybe TRBD1 (5 bases). The CDR3 spans 16 residues. Trimming shortened V by 0 bases and J by 1 base, and 15 bases separated the two germline ends. CDR1 and CDR2 from the germline V gene are DFQATT and SNEGSKA (reference sequence).

The chain combines TRBV2 with TRBJ1-2; D call uncertain. V dropped 5 bases and J dropped 6 bases, with 4 bases sitting between them. The CDR3 runs to 10 residues. The germline V gene has CDR1 SNHLY and CDR2 FYNNEI. The CDR3 reads CASSQNGYTF. DNA for the CDR3: TGTGCCAGCAGTCAGAATGGCTACACCTTC.

This rearrangement joins TRBV20-1 to TRBJ1-2; D is unclear. There are 13 residues in the CDR3. CDR1 and CDR2 from the germline V gene are DFQATT and SNEGSKA (reference sequence). V was trimmed by 6 bases and J by 1 base, leaving 12 bases between them. CDR3 sequence (DNA): TGCAGTGCGAGGACGGATCTTAACTATGGCTACACCTTC. It encodes CSARTDLNYGYTF.

The V call is TRBV20-1, the J call TRBJ1-1; D remains unclear. CDR3 length equals 13 residues. Deletions cut 2 bases from V and 0 bases from J, with 7 bases between. Looked up from germline, CDR1 is DFQATT and CDR2 is SNEGSKA (reference sequence). CDR3 amino acids: CSARRSLNTEAFF. The CDR3 nucleotides read TGCAGTGCTAGAAGGAGCCTGAACACTGAAGCTTTCTTT.

The chain links TRBV19 to TRBJ2-5, with 14 nucleotides matching TRBD2. Trimming removed 5 bases from V and 7 bases from J; junction bases left unmatched: 6. The CDR3 sequence is 15 residues long. Per germline, CDR1 LNHDA and CDR2 SQIVND (reference sequence). The CDR3 nucleotides are TGTGCCAGTAGTGGTTCCGGGACTAGCGGGGGGACCCAGTACTTC. As protein: CASSGSGTSGGTQYF.